The rows below give T cell receptor beta chains drawn from one sample of a study of identical twins. MiXCR was run by TCRdb on the 5' RACE reads, yielding one entry per CDR3 protein. The sample consists of approximately 530,000 distinct CDR3 sequences, approximately 20% of them appearing once. These data also featured in a second study, about yellow fever vaccine responses in identical twins.

Sample: CD4+ T cells sorted from blood. These receptors all come from a woman between 18 and 30 years old in good health. Both conserved end residues are part of each CDR3. Fields, in order: D gene, J gene, V gene, CDR3 length, clone size, CDR3 protein, CDR3 DNA. A D gene is named only where the DNA matches it firmly. Clone sizes are given selectively: once, few, many, or a class where the clone is expanded.

. | TRBJ2-1 | TRBV11-1 | 13 | few | CASSPRAQNEQFF | TGTGCCAGCAGCCCCCGCGCCCAGAATGAGCAGTTCTTC
TRBD2 | TRBJ2-1 | TRBV5-1 | 16 | few | CASSPHSGATIVEQFF | TGCGCCAGCAGTCCCCATAGCGGGGCTACAATTGTGGAGCAGTTCTTC
. | TRBJ1-6 | TRBV12-3/TRBV12-4 | 15 | many | CASTRADRLLSPLHF | TGTGCCAGCACCCGGGCCGACAGGTTGTTGTCACCCCTCCACTTT
. | TRBJ1-2 | TRBV20-1 | 14 | . | CSAREPGWVYGYTF | TGCAGTGCTAGAGAGCCGGGTTGGGTCTATGGCTACACCTTC
TRBD1 | TRBJ2-7 | TRBV7-9 | 16 | few | CASSREKGQGYYEQYF | TGTGCCAGCAGTCGGGAGAAGGGACAGGGCTACTACGAGCAGTACTTC
. | TRBJ1-5 | TRBV15 | 12 | . | CATSISYQPQHF | TGTGCCACCAGCATATCCTATCAGCCCCAGCATTTT
TRBD2 | TRBJ2-1 | TRBV27 | 18 | few | CASSSLGLAGGIYNEQFF | TGTGCCAGCAGTTCCCTTGGACTAGCGGGAGGTATTTACAATGAGCAGTTCTTC
. | TRBJ2-3 | TRBV2 | 16 | . | CASRALGEPTTDTQYF | TGTGCCAGCAGGGCGTTGGGGGAGCCTACAACAGATACGCAGTATTTT
. | TRBJ2-1 | TRBV6-6 | 13 | few | CASSYPSGNEQFF | TGTGCCAGCAGTTACCCCTCCGGAAATGAGCAGTTCTTC
TRBD1 | TRBJ2-3 | TRBV19 | 15 | . | CASSQRDRWTDTQYF | TGTGCCAGTAGTCAACGGGACAGGTGGACAGATACGCAGTATTTT
. | TRBJ2-4 | TRBV6-5 | 16 | . | CASSYSLSVAKNIQYF | TGTGCCAGCAGTTACTCGTTGTCTGTAGCCAAAAACATTCAGTACTTC
TRBD1 | TRBJ1-1 | TRBV24-1 | 14 | few | CATSDSGTGGRAFF | TGTGCCACCAGTGACTCTGGGACAGGGGGCAGAGCTTTCTTT
. | TRBJ2-1 | TRBV28 | 17 | . | CASSPPGGSSSYNEQFF | TGTGCCAGCAGCCCCCCAGGAGGTTCCAGCTCCTACAATGAGCAGTTCTTC
. | TRBJ1-3 | TRBV29-1 | 12 | . | CSATASGNTIYF | TGCAGCGCCACTGCCTCTGGAAACACCATATATTTT
. | TRBJ2-7 | TRBV27 | 13 | few | CASSLGRSYEQYF | TGTGCCAGCAGTTTAGGACGGAGCTACGAGCAGTACTTC
TRBD2 | TRBJ2-2 | TRBV20-1 | 13 | . | CSAGLAGSGELFF | TGCAGTGCGGGACTAGCGGGATCCGGGGAGCTGTTTTTT
. | TRBJ1-6 | TRBV28 | 13 | few | CASREGFNSPLHF | TGTGCCAGCAGAGAGGGGTTTAATTCACCCCTCCACTTT
. | TRBJ1-6 | TRBV27 | 16 | few | CASSLVSGANNSPLHF | TGTGCCAGCAGTTTGGTCTCCGGAGCGAATAATTCACCCCTCCACTTT
. | TRBJ2-1 | TRBV12-3/TRBV12-4 | 14 | many | CASSLDAVSNEQFF | TGTGCCAGCAGTTTGGACGCTGTCTCCAATGAGCAGTTCTTC
TRBD2 | TRBJ2-7 | TRBV12-3/TRBV12-4 | 15 | few | CASSLVPRELNEQYF | TGTGCCAGCAGTTTAGTCCCGCGGGAGCTCAACGAGCAGTACTTC
. | TRBJ1-1 | TRBV11-2 | 13 | few | CASSPLGATEAFF | TGTGCCAGCAGCCCATTAGGGGCCACTGAAGCTTTCTTT
. | TRBJ2-3 | TRBV10-3 | 15 | . | CAISEPGTANNTQYF | TGTGCCATCAGTGAGCCCGGGACCGCCAATAATACGCAGTATTTT
. | TRBJ1-5 | TRBV2 | 14 | few | CASSKDSSNQPQHF | TGTGCCAGCAGTAAAGACAGTAGCAATCAGCCCCAGCATTTT
TRBD2 | TRBJ2-1 | TRBV15 | 16 | . | CATSRGGLAGSIEQFF | TGTGCCACCAGCAGAGGGGGACTAGCGGGATCTATTGAGCAGTTCTTC
. | TRBJ2-5 | TRBV4-1 | 17 | . | CASSQDRTGPTQETQYF | TGCGCCAGCAGCCAAGATCGAACGGGGCCGACTCAAGAGACCCAGTACTTC
. | TRBJ2-1 | TRBV7-8 | 17 | few | CASSTYGAPFSYNEQFF | TGTGCCAGCAGCACTTATGGGGCCCCCTTCTCCTACAATGAGCAGTTCTTC
. | TRBJ1-1 | TRBV6-1 | 13 | few | CASSKELFTEAFF | TGTGCCAGCAGCAAAGAACTCTTCACTGAAGCTTTCTTT
TRBD1 | TRBJ1-2 | TRBV6-1 | 14 | few | CASSATGTGSPYTF | TGTGCCAGCAGTGCGACCGGGACAGGGTCACCCTACACCTTC
TRBD2 | TRBJ2-1 | TRBV20-1 | 14 | . | CSARGLAGWSEQFF | TGCAGTGCTAGGGGACTAGCGGGGTGGAGTGAGCAGTTCTTC
TRBD2 | TRBJ2-7 | TRBV10-3 | 13 | few | CAIRSGRSYEQYF | TGTGCCATTCGTAGCGGGAGAAGTTACGAGCAGTACTTC
. | TRBJ1-2 | TRBV5-1 | 15 | . | CASSPGTTNNYGYTF | TGCGCCAGCAGCCCCGGGACGACGAATAACTATGGCTACACCTTC
TRBD2 | TRBJ2-1 | TRBV12-3/TRBV12-4 | 15 | . | CASSLAGTRGNEQFF | TGTGCCAGCAGTTTGGCCGGGACTAGGGGCAATGAGCAGTTCTTC
. | TRBJ2-2 | TRBV5-1 | 12 | . | CASSFPPGELFF | TGCGCCAGCAGCTTCCCCCCCGGGGAGCTGTTTTTT
TRBD2 | TRBJ2-3 | TRBV5-1 | 17 | few | CASSSGLAGARTDTQYF | TGCGCCAGCAGCTCGGGACTAGCGGGAGCCCGCACAGATACGCAGTATTTT
. | TRBJ2-5 | TRBV10-1 | 15 | . | CASSEGGREEETQYF | TGCGCCAGCAGTGAGGGGGGACGGGAAGAAGAGACCCAGTACTTC
. | TRBJ1-1 | TRBV6-1 | 14 | few | CASSPITMNTEAFF | TGTGCCAGCAGCCCTATCACCATGAACACTGAAGCTTTCTTT
. | TRBJ2-7 | TRBV25-1 | 13 | . | CASSEYSSGEQYF | TGTGCCAGCAGTGAATATTCCTCCGGTGAGCAGTACTTC
. | TRBJ2-2 | TRBV5-1 | 15 | . | CASSLAAGIPGELFF | TGCGCCAGCAGCTTGGCTGCCGGAATCCCCGGGGAGCTGTTTTTT
TRBD2 | TRBJ2-7 | TRBV12-5 | 17 | . | CASGLAPTSGIHYEQYF | TGTGCTAGTGGTTTGGCCCCCACTAGCGGGATCCATTACGAGCAGTACTTC
. | TRBJ2-5 | TRBV29-1 | 13 | few | CSVEGDARETQYF | TGCAGCGTTGAAGGGGACGCCAGGGAGACCCAGTACTTC
. | TRBJ2-6 | TRBV29-1 | 14 | few | CSVEGNPGANVLTF | TGCAGCGTTGAAGGGAACCCTGGGGCCAACGTCCTGACTTTC
. | TRBJ2-3 | TRBV20-1 | 16 | . | CSASARGGTFGDTQYF | TGCAGTGCTAGTGCTCGGGGTGGGACCTTCGGGGATACGCAGTATTTT
TRBD1 | TRBJ1-6 | TRBV20-1 | 14 | . | CSALDRVINSPLHF | TGCAGTGCCTTAGACAGGGTCATCAATTCACCCCTCCACTTT
TRBD1 | TRBJ1-2 | TRBV27 | 15 | few | CASSLYSGTGYGYTF | TGTGCCAGCAGTTTATATTCGGGGACAGGGTATGGCTACACCTTC